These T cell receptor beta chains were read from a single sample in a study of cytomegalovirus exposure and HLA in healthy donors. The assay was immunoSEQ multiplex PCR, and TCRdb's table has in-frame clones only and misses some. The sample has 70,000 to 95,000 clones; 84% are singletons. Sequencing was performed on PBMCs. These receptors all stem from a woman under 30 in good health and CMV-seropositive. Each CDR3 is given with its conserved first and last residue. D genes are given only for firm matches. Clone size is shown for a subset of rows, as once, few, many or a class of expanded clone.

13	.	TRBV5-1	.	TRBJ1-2	TGCGCCAGCAGCTTGGAGTGGGCTGATGGCTACACCTTC	CASSLEWADGYTF
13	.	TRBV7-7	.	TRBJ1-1	TGTGCTAGCAGCTTAGGGGGGGGGACTGAAGCTTTCTTT	CASSLGGGTEAFF
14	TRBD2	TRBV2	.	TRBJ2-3	TGTGCCAGGGGACTAGCGTTTAGCACAGATACGCAGTATTTT	CARGLAFSTDTQYF
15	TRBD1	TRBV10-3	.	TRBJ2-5	TGTGCCATCAGAGGACAGGGGGCTTTCCAAGAGACCCAGTACTTC	CAIRGQGAFQETQYF
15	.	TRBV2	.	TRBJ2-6	TGTGCCAGCAGACCACAGGCCTCTGGGGCCAACGTCCTGACTTTC	CASRPQASGANVLTF
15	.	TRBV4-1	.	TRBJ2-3	TGCGCCAGCAATTCCCTGGCAGGGGGCACAGATACGCAGTATTTT	CASNSLAGGTDTQYF
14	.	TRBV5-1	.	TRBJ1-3	TGCGCCAGCAGCTTGGGACAGTCTGGAAACACCATATATTTT	CASSLGQSGNTIYF
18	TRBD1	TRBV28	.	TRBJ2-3	TGTGCCAGCAGTCACTCCCTGGGTGGGGGACAGGGTACAGATACGCAGTATTTT	CASSHSLGGGQGTDTQYF
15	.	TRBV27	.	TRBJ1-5	TGTGCCAGCAGTTTCGGCAGGGGATCCGATCAGCCCCAGCATTTT	CASSFGRGSDQPQHF
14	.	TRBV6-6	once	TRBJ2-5	TGTGCCAGCAGTGCGGGGACAGCCAGGCGGACCCAGTACTTC	CASSAGTARRTQYF
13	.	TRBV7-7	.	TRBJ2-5	TGTGCTAGCAGCTTAGGGGGGACTGAGACCCAGTACTTC	CASSLGGTETQYF
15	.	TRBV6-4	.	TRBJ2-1	TGTGCCAGCAGCCAGAGATCGGGCTCCTACAATGAGCAGTTCTTC	CASSQRSGSYNEQFF
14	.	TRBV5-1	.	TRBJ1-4	TGCGCCAGCAGCCTCGGGACAACTAATGAAAAACTGTTTTTT	CASSLGTTNEKLFF
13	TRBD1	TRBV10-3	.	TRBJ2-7	TGTGCCATCAGGACAGGGACAAAAGGCGAGCAGTACTTC	CAIRTGTKGEQYF
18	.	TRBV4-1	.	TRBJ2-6	TGCGCCAGCAGCCAAGGGGTGGCCAGGGGTTCTGGGGCCAACGTCCTGACTTTC	CASSQGVARGSGANVLTF
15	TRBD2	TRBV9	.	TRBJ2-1	TGTGCCAGCAGCTGGGCGGGAGAAAGGGTCAATGAGCAGTTCTTC	CASSWAGERVNEQFF
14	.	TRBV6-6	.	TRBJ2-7	TGTGCCAGCAGTTACGCGGTTACAGGGGGAGGGTTTGACTTC	CASSYAVTGGGFDF
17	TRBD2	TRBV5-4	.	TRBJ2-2	TGTGCCAGCAGCTTGGGGCCGGGACTAGCGTATTCCGGGGAGCTGTTTTTT	CASSLGPGLAYSGELFF
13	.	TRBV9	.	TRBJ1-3	TGTGCCAGCAGCGTAGCGGGGGGAAACACCATATATTTT	CASSVAGGNTIYF
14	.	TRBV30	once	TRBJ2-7	TGTGCCTCCAAACAGGCGAAGTCGCCTTACGAGCAGTACTTC	CASKQAKSPYEQYF
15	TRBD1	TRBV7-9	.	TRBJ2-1	TGTGCCAGCAGCTTATGGGTGACAGGGGGAGATGAGCAGTTCTTC	CASSLWVTGGDEQFF
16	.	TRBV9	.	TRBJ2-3	TGTGCCAGCAGCGCCCACGGCGGGGACAGCACAGATACGCAGTATTTT	CASSAHGGDSTDTQYF
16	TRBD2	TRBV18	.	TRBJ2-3	TGTGCCAGCTCACCATCGACTAGCGGGGGAACAGATACGCAGTATTTT	CASSPSTSGGTDTQYF
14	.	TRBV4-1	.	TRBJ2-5	TGCGCCAGCAGCCACCCCCGGGAGCGGGAGACCCAGTACTTC	CASSHPRERETQYF
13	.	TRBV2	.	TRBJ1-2	TGTGCCAGCAGCGACGGGGGATGGTATGGCTACACCTTC	CASSDGGWYGYTF
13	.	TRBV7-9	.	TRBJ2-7	TGTGCCAGCAGCTCCGGAGGGGCAAGCGAGCAGTACTTC	CASSSGGASEQYF
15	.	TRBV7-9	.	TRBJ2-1	TGTGCCAGCAGCTCCCCCGGGATAAGGTACAATGAGCAGTTCTTC	CASSSPGIRYNEQFF
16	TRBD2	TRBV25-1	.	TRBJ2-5	TGTGCCAGCAGTGGGGGACTAGCGGGGGGGCAGGAGACCCAGTACTTC	CASSGGLAGGQETQYF
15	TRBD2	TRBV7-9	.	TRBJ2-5	TGTGCCAGCAGCCGCTCTCTAGCGGTTCAAGAGACCCAGTACTTC	CASSRSLAVQETQYF
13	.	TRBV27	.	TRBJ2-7	TGTGCCAGCAGTTTAAGACAGCCGTACGAGCAGTACTTC	CASSLRQPYEQYF
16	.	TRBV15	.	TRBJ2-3	TGTGCCACCAGCAGAGGGGAGAGCGGGAGCACAGATACGCAGTATTTT	CATSRGESGSTDTQYF
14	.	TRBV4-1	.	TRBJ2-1	TGCGCCAGCAGCCAAGTCGTGGCGGATAATGAGCAGTTCTTC	CASSQVVADNEQFF
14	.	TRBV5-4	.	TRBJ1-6	TGTGCCAGCAGCTTCGACAGTAATAATTCACCCCTCCACTTT	CASSFDSNNSPLHF
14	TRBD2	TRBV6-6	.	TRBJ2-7	TGTGCCAGCCTAGCGGCCAGTGGAAGCTACGAGCAGTACTTC	CASLAASGSYEQYF
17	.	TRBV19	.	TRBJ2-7	TGTGCCAGTAGTATAGTTAGTGGGGCGGCGGTACCCTACGAGCAGTACTTC	CASSIVSGAAVPYEQYF
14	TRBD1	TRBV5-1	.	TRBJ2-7	TGCGCCAGCGACCGACTGGGACAGGGGAACGAGCAGTACTTC	CASDRLGQGNEQYF
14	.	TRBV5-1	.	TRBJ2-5	TGCGCCAGCAGCCCCTGGGCAGGGCAAGAGACCCAGTACTTC	CASSPWAGQETQYF
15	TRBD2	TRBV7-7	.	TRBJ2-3	TGTGCTAGCAGCGCTTCTAGCGGGAGGGGAGATACGCAGTATTTT	CASSASSGRGDTQYF
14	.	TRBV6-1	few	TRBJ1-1	TGTGCCAGCAGGGAGGGGTTTCTAAGGACTGAAGCTTTCTTT	CASREGFLRTEAFF
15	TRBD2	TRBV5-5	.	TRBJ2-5	TGTGCCAGCAGCTCCCTCGGGACTAGATGGGAGACCCAGTACTTC	CASSSLGTRWETQYF
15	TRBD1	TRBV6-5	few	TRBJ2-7	TGTGCCAGCAGCAAACGTGGGACAGCTTACTACGAGCAGTACTTC	CASSKRGTAYYEQYF
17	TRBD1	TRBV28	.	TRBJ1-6	TGTGCCAGCAGTCCCCCGGGACAGGGCTCCTATAATTCACCCCTCCACTTT	CASSPPGQGSYNSPLHF
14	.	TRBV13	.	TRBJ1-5	TGTGCCAGCAGCTTTGGACAAAGCAATCAGCCCCAGCATTTT	CASSFGQSNQPQHF
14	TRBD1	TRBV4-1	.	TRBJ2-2	TGCGCCAGCAGACGAGGGACAGGGGCCGGGGAGCTGTTTTTT	CASRRGTGAGELFF
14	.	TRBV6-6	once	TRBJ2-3	TGTGCCAGCAGTACATACCAGGGGACAGATACGCAGTATTTT	CASSTYQGTDTQYF
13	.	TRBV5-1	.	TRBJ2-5	TGCGCCAGCCATGAAGACTACTGGGAGACCCAGTACTTC	CASHEDYWETQYF
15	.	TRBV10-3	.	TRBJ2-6	TGTGCCATCAGTGAGGCAGAATCTGGGGCCAACGTCCTGACTTTC	CAISEAESGANVLTF
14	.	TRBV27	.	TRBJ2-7	TGTGCCAGCAGGCCCGGACTAAGGGGATACGAGCAGTACTTC	CASRPGLRGYEQYF
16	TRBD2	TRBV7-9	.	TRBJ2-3	TGTGCCAGCAGCCCAGGGACTAGCGGGGAAGGGGATACGCAGTATTTT	CASSPGTSGEGDTQYF
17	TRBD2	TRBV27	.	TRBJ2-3	TGTGCCAGCAAAAGCGGGACTAGCGGGAGTAACACAGATACGCAGTATTTT	CASKSGTSGSNTDTQYF